The entry that follows covers one TCR beta chain sequence. The sample belongs to a study of blood T cell repertoires in COVID-19. Study background: Material from acute and convalescent COVID-19 was sourced from the United States, Italy and Spain. PBMCs, B-cell-depleted T cells, or T cells were the source of the cDNA or gDNA that made up the material.

Recruited during active infection, patients (from Seattle) were subsequently followed longitudinally. Germline-derived CDR1 and CDR2 are KGHSH and LQKENI. CDR3 length: 15 residues. The V end lost 3 bases, the J end lost 2 bases, and 11 bases lay between the germline ends. Clones were read by immunoSEQ multiplex PCR, and TCRdb kept only the in-frame ones, dropping some. The table has over 200,000 clones, just under 90% seen once; the top ten hold roughly 2.6%. This sequence originates from a man between 25 and 39 years old with COVID-19, enrolled during active disease. This chain connects TRBV18 to TRBJ1-3; the D is unclear. Material for sequencing was peripheral blood. The CDR3 region has the DNA TGTGCCAGCTCACCGAACTTTCAGGCTGGAAACACCATATATTTT. It codes for CASSPNFQAGNTIYF.